This passage covers 22 T cell receptor beta chains from one sample sequenced in a study of cytomegalovirus exposure and HLA in healthy donors. PCR involved 60 Vbeta and 13 Jbeta primers. Assay: immunoSEQ multiplex PCR; the TCRdb copy retains only in-frame clones and omits some. This repertoire shows approximately 290,000 clones, roughly 80% found once; its top ten account for over 0.3%. Sample: PBMCs. Every receptor here comes from a girl aged 2-10 years in good health and CMV-seronegative.

The V gene is TRBV5-4, the J gene TRBJ2-1; the D gene is possibly TRBD2 (6 bases). The CDR3 is 11 residues long. Germline V lookup: CDR1 SGHNT, CDR2 YYREEE (reference sequence). V was trimmed by 7 bases and J by 9 bases, leaving 11 bases between them. CDR3 sequence reads: CASGMGGEQFF. Here the CDR3 DNA reads TGTGCCAGCGGGATGGGGGGTGAGCAGTTCTTC.

This clone was counted between two and nine times. This chain uses TRBV5-6 with TRBJ2-1; a weak D match, TRBD2 (6 bases). Germline V lookup: CDR1 SGHDT, CDR2 YYEEEE. The ends were cut back, 4 bases at V and 6 bases at J, with 14 bases in the middle. The length of the CDR3 is 14 residues. The CDR3 region has the DNA TGTGCCAGCAGCCCGGAGGGCGGAGGCAATGAGCAGTTCTTC. It is translated as CASSPEGGGNEQFF.

This clone was detected only once. The chain combines TRBV28 with TRBJ1-4, with no clear D. The V end lost 4 bases, the J end lost 0 bases, and 18 bases lay between the germline ends. Germline V gene data show CDR1 as MDHEN and CDR2 as SYDVKM. The CDR3 has 18 residues. The DNA of the CDR3 is TGTGCCAGCAGTTCATGGGAGGGTTACTTTACAACTAATGAAAAACTGTTTTTT. Its protein product is CASSSWEGYFTTNEKLFF. Together with reference TRBV28 and TRBJ1-4, the CDR3 gives the full variable domain: DVKVTQSSRYLVKRTGEKVFLECVQDMDHENMFWYRQDPGLGLRLIYFSYDVKMKEKGDIPEGYSVSREKKERFSLILESASTNQTSMYLCASSSWEGYFTTNEKLFFGSGTQLSVL.

The chain carries TRBV6-6 and TRBJ2-5; D may be TRBD1 (5 bases). V shed 11 bases and J shed 5 bases, with 18 bases lying between them. The CDR3 has 13 amino acids. In germline, CDR1 is MNHNY, CDR2 SVGAGI (reference sequence). CDR3 nucleotide sequence: TGTGCCGCCTCATACAGGAACGGGGAGACCCAGTACTTC. This sequence encodes CAASYRNGETQYF.

The chain employs TRBV5-8 and TRBJ2-7; possibly TRBD2 for D (6 bases). CDR1 is SGHTS and CDR2 is YDEGEE in the germline V gene. This CDR3 is 14 amino acids long. Trimming stripped 0 bases from V and 4 bases from J, with 11 bases between. The DNA for the CDR3 is TGTGCCAGCAGCTTGGCAGGAGGGAAGTACGAGCAGTACTTC. Amino acid sequence: CASSLAGGKYEQYF.

This chain uses TRBV10-3 with TRBJ2-7; 8 bases fit TRBD1. Germline V gene sequence: CDR1 ENHRY, CDR2 SYGVKD. The V segment lost 3 bases and the J segment 1 base; nucleotides outside the gene matches: 5. There are 15 residues in the CDR3. The CDR3 coding sequence is TGTGCCATCAGTGAAACGGGGGACAGGTCCTACGAGCAGTACTTC. It specifies CAISETGDRSYEQYF.

This chain uses TRBV25-1 with TRBJ2-1; 13 bases fit TRBD2. This CDR3 has 15 amino acids. Germline-derived CDR1 and CDR2 are MGHDK and SYGVNS. J was trimmed by 10 bases and V by 5 bases; bases with no gene match: 8. CDR3 DNA: TGTGCCAGCAGTCGGGGGACTAGCGGGGTAGAGGAGCAGTTCTTC. The encoded protein is CASSRGTSGVEEQFF.

The chain couples TRBV7-9 to TRBJ1-1, with 7 bases identical to TRBD1. CDR1 and CDR2 (germline): SEHNR, FQNEAQ (reference sequence). V lost 7 bases, J lost 3 bases, and 2 bases stayed unmatched. This CDR3 has 12 residues. CDR3 nucleotide sequence: TGTGCCAGCACCGGGACAGACACTGAAGCTTTCTTT. Protein: CASTGTDTEAFF.

V and J are TRBV19 and TRBJ1-5; TRBD1 aligns across 8 bases. CDR3 length: 13 amino acids. Germline V CDR1 and CDR2: LNHDA, SQIVND (reference sequence). V shed 5 bases and J 7 bases; nucleotides not matched to a gene: 4. The CDR3 protein is CASSGQGHQPQHF. CDR3 nucleotide sequence: TGTGCCAGTAGTGGACAGGGTCACCAGCCCCAGCATTTT.

The chain is built from TRBV30 and TRBJ2-7; 7 bases are a match to TRBD1. Germline loops: CDR1 GTSNPN, CDR2 SVGIG (reference sequence). The CDR3 contains 11 residues. V gave up 5 bases and J gave up 7 bases; unmatched junction bases: 5. The CDR3 sequence: CAWRRQGEQYF. In DNA form, the CDR3 reads TGTGCCTGGCGAAGACAGGGAGAGCAGTACTTC.

The chain joins TRBV27 to TRBJ2-7; 8 nucleotides agree with TRBD2. V lost 5 bases and J lost 3; bases outside the gene matches: 15. Germline CDR1 reads MNHEY; CDR2 reads SMNVEV (reference sequence). The CDR3 contains 17 residues. The DNA for the CDR3 is TGTGCCAGCAGTCCAACCGCCCTAGCGGGCGACGTCTACGAGCAGTACTTC. Translated: CASSPTALAGDVYEQYF.

This sequence joins TRBV7-9 and TRBJ2-1; 9 nucleotides line up with TRBD2. Germline-derived CDR1 and CDR2 are SEHNR and FQNEAQ (reference sequence). Unmatched junction bases numbered 7, after V lost 1 base and J lost 6 bases. The CDR3 covers 16 residues. The CDR3 protein is CASSLGVAGGVNEQFF. The CDR3 nucleotides are TGTGCCAGCAGCTTAGGCGTGGCGGGAGGGGTCAATGAGCAGTTCTTC.

The V and J genes are TRBV29-1 and TRBJ2-5, with TRBD1 matching over 9 bases. This CDR3 is built from 14 residues. In germline, CDR1 is SQVTM, CDR2 ANQGSEA. The J segment lost 2 bases and the V segment lost 3 bases, leaving 4 bases of the junction unmatched. For the CDR3, the DNA is TGCAGCGTTGACGGGACAGGGAATCAAGAGACCCAGTACTTC. It translates to CSVDGTGNQETQYF.

This clone was observed a single time. The CDR3 coding sequence is TGTGCCAGCAGCGTGTCGAGCGTACCAAATTCACCCCTCCACTTT. This translates into CASSVSSVPNSPLHF. The rearrangement joins TRBV9 to TRBJ1-6; D gene ambiguous. V gave up 2 bases and J gave up 7 bases, with 13 bases separating them. Germline-derived CDR1 and CDR2 are SGDLS and YYNGEE. The CDR3 runs to 15 residues.

This clone was counted between two and nine times. The V gene is TRBV29-1, the J gene TRBJ2-3; 10 bases are a match to TRBD2. Looked up from germline, CDR1 is SQVTM and CDR2 is ANQGSEA. The CDR3 spans 15 residues. Trimming removed 1 base from V and 5 bases from J; junction bases left unmatched: 6. The CDR3 bases are TGCAGCGTTGAAGGGAGCGGGAGGGCCGGAGATACGCAGTATTTT. Amino acid sequence: CSVEGSGRAGDTQYF.

The chain recombines TRBV27 with TRBJ1-4; D is undetermined. The germline CDR1 and CDR2 sequences are MNHEY and SMNVEV (reference sequence). Trimming took off 8 bases at V and 6 bases at J, with 16 bases between the two ends. The CDR3 runs 14 residues. DNA of the CDR3: TGTGCCAGCGCCAGATATCCTCGGGATGAAAAACTGTTTTTT. It specifies CASARYPRDEKLFF.

The CDR3 loop reads CASSVKREGTEAFF. In DNA form, the CDR3 reads TGTGCCAGCAGCGTAAAACGGGAGGGCACTGAAGCTTTCTTT. The rearrangement joins TRBV9 to TRBJ1-1; D gene ambiguous. The CDR3 covers 14 residues. Trimming took off 1 base at V and 4 bases at J, with 11 bases between the two ends. Germline CDR1 and CDR2: SGDLS and YYNGEE.

This chain joins TRBV6-5 and TRBJ2-7; TRBD1 matches 12 bases. The CDR3 loop spans 14 amino acids. CDR1 and CDR2 from the germline V gene are MNHEY and SVGAGI. With V trimmed by 5 bases and J by 6 bases, 5 bases remained unmatched. This CDR3 is CASSTGQGAAEQYF. In nucleotides, the CDR3 is TGTGCCAGCAGTACGGGACAGGGGGCCGCCGAGCAGTACTTC.

This clone was detected only once. The chain employs TRBV7-8 and TRBJ2-7; the match to TRBD1 covers 8 bases. Germline trimming cut 4 bases from V and 2 bases from J; bases unmatched to any gene: 7. This CDR3 comprises 15 residues. From germline, CDR1 is SGHVS and CDR2 FQNEAQ. CDR3 in DNA: TGTGCCAGCAGCTCCGGACAGGGTTTGACCTACGAGCAGTACTTC. It codes for CASSSGQGLTYEQYF.

The chain couples TRBV7-6 to TRBJ1-3; no clear D gene. This CDR3 comprises 14 residues. Trimming cost V 0 bases and J 4 bases, with 7 bases left between them. Germline V CDR1 and CDR2: SGHVS, FNYEAQ. The CDR3 DNA reads as TGTGCCAGCAGCTTAGCCTCCCGGGGAAACACCATATATTTT. Translated: CASSLASRGNTIYF.

CDR3 sequence reads: CASSLEGEVRGEQYF. For the CDR3, the DNA is TGCGCCAGCAGCTTGGAAGGGGAGGTCCGGGGCGAGCAGTACTTC. The chain carries TRBV5-1 and TRBJ2-7; a possible D gene is TRBD2 (6 bases). The CDR3 spans 15 residues. CDR1 is SGHRS and CDR2 is YFSETQ in the germline V gene. Between the trimmed V and J ends, which lost 0 bases and 6 bases, there was a span of 16 bases.

The chain links TRBV6-1 to TRBJ2-5, with D possibly TRBD2 on 7 matching bases. V dropped 0 bases and J dropped 2 bases, with 13 bases sitting between them. This CDR3 contains 16 residues. Germline V gene lookup returns CDR1 MNHNS and CDR2 SASEGT. The CDR3 coding sequence is TGTGCCAGCAGTGAAGCCCTAGGGGGAGGGCAAGAGACCCAGTACTTC. Protein product: CASSEALGGGQETQYF.